This TCR beta chain was recovered during a study of cytomegalovirus exposure and HLA in healthy donors. This CDR3 has 16 residues. 60 Vbeta and 13 Jbeta primers were used in PCR. Clones were sequenced by immunoSEQ multiplex PCR, and TCRdb holds only the in-frame ones, with some missing. The sample includes some 120,000 clones. The sequence came from a man aged 18 to 30 in good health and CMV-seronegative. The specimen sequenced was PBMCs. The chain joins TRBV21-1 to TRBJ2-3; the table calls TRBD2, which could not be checked here. TRBV21-1 is marked as a pseudogene. CDR3 sequence: CASLVKPAETTDTQYF. In nucleotides, the CDR3 is TGTGCCAGCTTAGTCAAACCGGCGGAAACAACAGATACGCAGTATTTT.